Listed here are 6 T cell receptor beta chains from one sample, sequenced in a study of vaccination and CD4 T cells after COVID-19 (dated 2022 in TCRdb). The library was produced with PCR. Sequencing was performed on an Illumina iSeq 100. DNA from cultured CD4+ T cells underwent TCR sequencing with the Oncomine TCR Beta short-read assay at the Johns Hopkins FTIC core. TCRdb reran the public reads through fastp at Q25 and MiXCR, keeping productive beta chains. Each record represents a unique CDR3 protein, reported with the most common genes and DNA among its rows. Across this sample there are 9,500 to 15,000 distinct CDR3 sequences, with roughly 60% seen only once. Clones ranked in the top ten supply about 20% of the sample. Explained via the paper, the treatment or condition label denotes: approximately nine-day PBMC culture with coronavirus spike peptide pools or control peptides (ViraFEST assay).

No antigens are known for them. The material sequenced was CD4+ T cells from blood, cultured in vitro. All receptors come from a human donor who had recovered from COVID-19.

Within the sample, this clonotype is large. This sequence joins TRBV6-4 and TRBJ2-2; D is unresolved. The CDR3 loop spans 14 amino acids. Germline loops: CDR1 MRHNA, CDR2 SNTAGT. Trimming left V 5 bases short and J 3 bases short, with 10 bases between. The CDR3 coding sequence is TGTGCCAGCAGTAACACGCGAGACACCGGGGAGCTGTTTTTT. It yields the protein CASSNTRDTGELFF.

The V gene is TRBV28, the J gene TRBJ2-3; the match to TRBD2 covers 7 bases. In germline, CDR1 is MDHEN, CDR2 SYDVKM. The CDR3 extends over 16 amino acids. Trimming took 8 bases from V and 3 from J; bases not matched to a gene: 14. For the CDR3, the DNA is TGTGCCAGCCTAGCGGCTAGCGGCCTTGGGACAGATACGCAGTATTTT. It encodes CASLAASGLGTDTQYF.

CDR3 DNA sequence: TGTGCCAGCAGCTTAGGGACTTCTAACACCGGGGAGCTGTTTTTT. Translated: CASSLGTSNTGELFF. The V gene is TRBV7-2, the J gene TRBJ2-2; possibly TRBD2 for D (5 bases). With 1 base removed from V and 2 bases from J, the gap between germline ends came to 8 bases. This CDR3 comprises 15 residues. The germline gives CDR1 SGHTA, CDR2 FQGNSA.

The chain joins TRBV7-9 to TRBJ1-2, with D possibly matching TRBD1 (6 bases). V was trimmed by 4 bases and J by 8 bases, leaving 17 bases between them. CDR3 length: 14 residues. CDR1 and CDR2 from the germline V gene are SEHNR and FQNEAQ (reference sequence). CDR3: CASSWPRGGAGYTF. The CDR3 DNA reads as TGTGCCAGCAGCTGGCCCAGGGGTGGTGCAGGCTACACCTTC. Filled out from reference TRBV7-9 and TRBJ1-2, the complete variable domain reads DTGVSQNPRHKITKRGQNVTFRCDPISEHNRLYWYRQTLGQGPEFLTYFQNEAQLEKSRLLSDRFSAERPKGSFSTLEIQRTEQGDSAMYLCASSWPRGGAGYTFGSGTRLTVV.

This chain connects TRBV24-1 to TRBJ2-2; D gene uncertain. V lost 2 bases and J 5 bases, leaving 14 bases between the germline ends. CDR3 length: 16 residues. Germline-derived CDR1 and CDR2 are KGHDR and SFDVKD. Here the CDR3 reads CATSDSGSWATGELFF. The DNA for the CDR3 is TGTGCCACCAGTGATTCCGGCAGTTGGGCTACCGGGGAGCTGTTTTTT.

The V call is TRBV28, the J call TRBJ1-5, with no clear D. Germline assignment: CDR1 MDHEN and CDR2 SYDVKM. The ends were cut back, 0 bases at V and 2 bases at J, with 11 bases in the middle. The CDR3 runs to 16 residues. The DNA of the CDR3 is TGTGCCAGCAGTTTATGGTCCGGTATGGGCAATCAGCCCCAGCATTTT. It is translated as CASSLWSGMGNQPQHF. The full variable domain, completed using reference TRBV28 and TRBJ1-5, is DVKVTQSSRYLVKRTGEKVFLECVQDMDHENMFWYRQDPGLGLRLIYFSYDVKMKEKGDIPEGYSVSREKKERFSLILESASTNQTSMYLCASSLWSGMGNQPQHFGDGTRLSIL.